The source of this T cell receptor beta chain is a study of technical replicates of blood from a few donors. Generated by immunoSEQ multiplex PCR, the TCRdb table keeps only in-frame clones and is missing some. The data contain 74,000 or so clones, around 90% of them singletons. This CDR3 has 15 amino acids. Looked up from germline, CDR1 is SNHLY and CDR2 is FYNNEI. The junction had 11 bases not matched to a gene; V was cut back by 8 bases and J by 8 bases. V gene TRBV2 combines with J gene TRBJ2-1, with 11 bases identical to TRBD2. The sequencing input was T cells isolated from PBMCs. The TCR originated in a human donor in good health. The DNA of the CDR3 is TGTGCCAGCCCCCTTATAGCGGGAGGGAGTGATGAGCAGTTCTTC. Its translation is CASPLIAGGSDEQFF.